This TCR beta chain was sequenced for a study of beta chain features in type 1 diabetes. About the study: Healthy donors, compared against patients, showed similar age, gender and cell yields.

The trim removed 5 bases at V and 12 bases at J, leaving 12 bases unmatched. The CDR3 spans 16 residues. The V gene's germline CDR1 is SGHTA and CDR2 FQGNSA. Findings and limits, study-wide: Type 1 diabetes patients had moderately but significantly shorter TCRB CDR3s in all four CD4+ subsets. Relative to healthy donors, patients appeared to have naive, central memory and Treg TCRB repertoires that were more similar.

All of the isolated RNA was reverse transcribed, so expressed TCRB transcripts were sequenced. The method was immunoSEQ multiplex PCR; TCRdb's version includes in-frame clones alone and lacks a portion of them. Found here are tens of thousands of clones, about 69% of them singletons; the top ten hold about 4%. Concerning this clone itself: Its antigen is not identified.

Sorting based on CD45RO/CCR7/CD25/CD127/CD95/CD27 separated CD4+ naive, central memory, regulatory and stem cell-like memory cells. V is TRBV7-2 and J is TRBJ2-5, with TRBD2 matching 16 bases. The source material was Tregs from blood. The sequence was obtained from a young man with type 1 diabetes. CDR3 loop: CASSPTGTSGRGGEYF. The CDR3 region has the DNA TGTGCCAGCAGCCCCACCGGGACTAGCGGGAGGGGGGGCGAGTACTTC.